This is a list of T cell receptor beta chains from one sample in a study of blood T cell repertoires in COVID-19. TCRdb keeps only in-frame clones here, not all; method: immunoSEQ multiplex PCR. The table records about 120,000 clones, approximately 80% of them present only once. Material: peripheral blood. Source of these receptors: a human donor in a cohort sampled during active COVID-19. CDR3s include the opening cysteine and the closing phenylalanine or tryptophan. A D gene is named only where the DNA matches it firmly. For some rows the clone size is stated as once, few or many, or as a class when expanded; others skip it.

TRBV5-1	TRBD2	.	TRBJ2-1	TGCGCCAGCAGCTCAGAAGCGGGGGGAAGCTCCTACAATGAGCAGTTCTTC	CASSSEAGGSSYNEQFF
TRBV5-6	TRBD1	few	TRBJ2-7	TGTGCCAGCAGCCCCCGGTTGACAGGGACCTACGAGCAGTACTTC	CASSPRLTGTYEQYF
TRBV5-4	.	.	TRBJ2-1	TGTGCCAGCAGTCCTGGGAATACAGGGTACAATGAGCAGTTCTTC	CASSPGNTGYNEQFF
TRBV5-1	.	.	TRBJ2-2	TGCGCCAGCAGCTTGTCCCAGGGGGGTCCCGGGGAGCTGTTTTTT	CASSLSQGGPGELFF
TRBV7-9	TRBD1	.	TRBJ2-2	TGTGCCAGCAGCTTAGAGAGCCTTCAGGGGGCCCCTTTGAGCGGGGAGCTGTTTTTT	CASSLESLQGAPLSGELFF
TRBV6-5	TRBD2	once	TRBJ2-2	TGTGCCAGCAGCCCGACTAGCATGGGGGAGCTGTTTTTT	CASSPTSMGELFF
TRBV29-1	TRBD1	.	TRBJ2-7	TGCAGCGCTCACCTGAGGACAGGGGGCTCCTACGAGCAGTACTTC	CSAHLRTGGSYEQYF
TRBV27	.	.	TRBJ2-3	TGTGCCAGCAGTTTAAAGGGAGGCACAGATACGCAGTATTTT	CASSLKGGTDTQYF
TRBV7-2	.	.	TRBJ2-5	TGTGCCAGCAGCTTGGAAGGGGTAACCCAAGAGACCCAGTACTTC	CASSLEGVTQETQYF
TRBV2	TRBD1	.	TRBJ1-2	TGTGCCAGCAGTGAAGTACAGGGGGTGAACTATGGCTACACCTTC	CASSEVQGVNYGYTF
TRBV19	.	.	TRBJ2-5	TGTGCCAGTAGTATTGCCCGACAGAACCTCGGCGGGACCCAGTACTTC	CASSIARQNLGGTQYF
TRBV28	TRBD1	.	TRBJ1-6	TGTGCCAGCAGGCCGGGACAGGGGTTAGTTCCCCTCCACTTT	CASRPGQGLVPLHF
TRBV24-1	.	.	TRBJ2-7	TGTGCCACCAGTGCGGACTTTCCTCCCTACGAGCAGTACTTC	CATSADFPPYEQYF
TRBV5-8	.	.	TRBJ2-1	TGTGCCAGCATCCGGTGGGCAGGGGTCTACAATGAGCAGTTCTTC	CASIRWAGVYNEQFF
TRBV19	TRBD1	.	TRBJ1-6	TGTGCCAGTAGTCCGGAACAGGGGACCAAAAGATCACCCCTCCACTTT	CASSPEQGTKRSPLHF
TRBV28	TRBD2	.	TRBJ2-5	TGTGCCAGCAGTTACTTAGCGGGGGGGCCAGTGGGGACCCAGTACTTC	CASSYLAGGPVGTQYF
TRBV5-1	.	.	TRBJ2-7	TGCGCCAGCAGCTTGGTAGGAGATTCCTACGAGCAGTACTTC	CASSLVGDSYEQYF
TRBV5-1	.	.	TRBJ2-7	TGCGCCAGCAGCTTGGATCAGGGCCCCTACGAGCAGTACTTC	CASSLDQGPYEQYF
TRBV14	TRBD2	.	TRBJ2-7	TGTGCCAGCAGCCAAGAATTAGCGGGGTACTACGAGCAGTACTTC	CASSQELAGYYEQYF
TRBV5-1	TRBD2	.	TRBJ2-5	TGCGCCAGCAGCTTCACTAGCGGGGGAGCACAAGAGACCCAGTACTTC	CASSFTSGGAQETQYF
TRBV3-1/TRBV3-2	TRBD1	.	TRBJ2-6	TGTGCCAGCAGCCCTGGGACAGGGAGCTCTGGGGCCAACGTCCTGACTTTC	CASSPGTGSSGANVLTF
TRBV6-2/TRBV6-3	.	.	TRBJ2-2	TGTGCCAGCAGTTACTCCTGGGGCACCACCGGGGAGCTGTTTTTT	CASSYSWGTTGELFF
TRBV4-3	TRBD1	.	TRBJ2-7	TGCGCCAGCAGCCAAGATAACAGGGGATACGAGCAGTACTTC	CASSQDNRGYEQYF
TRBV3-1/TRBV3-2	TRBD1	.	TRBJ1-2	TGTGCCAGCAGCCAAGACGGGACAGGGTCGTACAACACCTTC	CASSQDGTGSYNTF
TRBV7-2	TRBD1	.	TRBJ1-1	TGTGCCAGCACGGACAGGGGCCCTGATAGAGCTTTCTTT	CASTDRGPDRAFF
TRBV7-9	TRBD1	.	TRBJ1-6	TGTGCCAGCAGTTCGGACAGGGTTGATAATTCACCCCTCCACTTT	CASSSDRVDNSPLHF
TRBV9	.	.	TRBJ2-7	TGTGCCAGCGCCCCTGGCCACTCCTACGAGCAGTACTTC	CASAPGHSYEQYF
TRBV11-2	TRBD2	.	TRBJ2-5	TGTGCCAGCAGCCAGGGCGGGGGGTGGAGGGAGACCCAGTACTTC	CASSQGGGWRETQYF
TRBV7-6	TRBD2	.	TRBJ2-3	TGTGCCAGCAGCTTAAGAGCGGGGGACACAGATACGCAGTATTTT	CASSLRAGDTDTQYF
TRBV4-1	.	.	TRBJ1-5	TGCGCCAGCAGCCAAGATGGGGCAGGGGAACAGCCCCAGCATTTT	CASSQDGAGEQPQHF
TRBV2	.	.	TRBJ1-4	TGTGCCAGCAGTGAGGAGGCGGGGGGCTGGGAAAAACTGTTTTTT	CASSEEAGGWEKLFF
TRBV27	TRBD1	.	TRBJ1-6	TGTGCCAGCAGTTTCGGGACAGTAAATTCACCCCTCCACTTT	CASSFGTVNSPLHF
TRBV7-9	TRBD2	.	TRBJ2-3	TGTGCCAGCAGCTTTGGAGGTGGCGGGGGAGATACGCAGTATTTT	CASSFGGGGGDTQYF